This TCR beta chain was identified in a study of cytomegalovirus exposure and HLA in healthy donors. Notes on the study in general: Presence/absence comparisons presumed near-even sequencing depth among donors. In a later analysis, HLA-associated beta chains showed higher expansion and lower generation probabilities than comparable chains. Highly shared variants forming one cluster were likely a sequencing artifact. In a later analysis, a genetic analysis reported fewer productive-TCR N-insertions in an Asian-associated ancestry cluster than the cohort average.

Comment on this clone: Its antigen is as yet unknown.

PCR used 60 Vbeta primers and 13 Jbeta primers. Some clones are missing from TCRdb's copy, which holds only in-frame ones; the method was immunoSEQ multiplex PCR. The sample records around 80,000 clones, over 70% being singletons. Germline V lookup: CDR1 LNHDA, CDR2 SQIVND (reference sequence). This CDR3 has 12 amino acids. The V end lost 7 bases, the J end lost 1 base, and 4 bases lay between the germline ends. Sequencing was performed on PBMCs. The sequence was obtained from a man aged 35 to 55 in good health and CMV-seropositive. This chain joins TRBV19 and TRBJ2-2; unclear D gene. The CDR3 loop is CASNGNTGELFF. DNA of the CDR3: TGTGCCAGTAACGGGAACACCGGGGAGCTGTTTTTT.